This paragraph reports one TCR beta chain. This clone came up once. The antigen it recognizes is unknown. No much larger clonotype is one base removed from it; base qualities were not supplied. The entry originates in a study of shared clonotypes between healthy human individuals (dated by TCRdb to 2018 to 2021). Regarding the research as a whole: The cohort comprised a couple of women and three men aged 18 to 49 years. Different laboratories and diverse techniques were used to prepare libraries and sequence TCR repertoires, to increase sequencing depth and limit assay-specific biases. Per donor, three plates each were used for CD4 naive and CD4 memory, two for CD8 naive, and one for CD8 memory. Blood TCR repertoires of several healthy adults were deeply sequenced to estimate repertoire size and the extent of clonotype sharing between individuals. Each donor's leukapheresis produced roughly between about 0.9 and 9.5 billion PBMCs.

Healthy HIV-negative adults with no recently reported acute infections or vaccinations were included as donors. Every donor was a Caucasian adult residing in Nashville, Tennessee, USA. CD4+ T cells were enriched by magnetic negative selection; naive cells were then positively selected on CD45RA, and the negative fraction formed the memory subset. Blood was collected by leukapheresis, and PBMCs were isolated by Ficoll-Histopaque density gradient centrifugation and then cryopreserved in liquid nitrogen vapor phase. Analytical flow cytometry was used to check the purity and quantity of every magnetically sorted T cell population. From each sorted fraction, genomic DNA was isolated and quantified by UV absorbance on a Nanodrop 2000c. The CDR3 starts with the cysteine, ends with the phenylalanine, and has 15 residues. The DNA shown is the 45-base CDR3, in frame from base 1. V loses 1 base, J loses 0 bases, and the germline ends lie 10 bases apart. Based on the germline V gene (reference sequence), the CDR1 and CDR2 sequences are GTSNPN and SVGIG.

Results and caveats for the whole study, not just this receptor: Clonotypes shared by all four sorted-subset donors showed higher generation probabilities than non-shared clonotypes. Pairwise subsampling indicated that sequencing depth was expected to affect the degree of clonotype sharing among donors. Because the study included a small number of donors, the genetic and exposure-history diversity represented was limited. Across four donors, around 5% of naive CD4, 3% to 3.5% of naive CD8, 2.3% of memory CD4, and approximately 0.4% of memory CD8 clonotypes were shared. Rarefaction of sorted-subset datasets indicated incomplete sequencing despite the large sequencing depth. Sampling was restricted to blood, and TCR repertoires in tissue are likely to differ from TCR repertoires in blood. Larger estimated clonotype richness was generally found for naive subsets than for memory subsets.

Using the deep immunoSEQ assay, TCR CDR3 regions were amplified from genomic DNA by multiplex PCR. Extracted genomic DNA from each cell subset was distributed evenly across all wells of several immunoSEQ 96-well plates, and each plate was treated as a replicate. Each replicate PCR for sorted subsets received around 200 ng genomic DNA, equal to some 32,000 T cell genomes. Purified libraries were measured with a Qubit 3.0 fluorometer, size-checked on a Bioanalyzer 2100, and measured again with the KAPA Library Quantification kit. Each immunoSEQ 96-well plate was sequenced on its own single-read 150-cycle Illumina NextSeq 550 flow cell. In the paper's pipeline: The immunoSEQ output contained only junctional sequences without quality scores, so filtering could not match that applied to full-length reads. To assign V/J genes and CDR3, sequences were annotated using PyIR, a Python wrapper for IgBLAST v1.9, with IMGT germline references. Any read was removed if the V/J assignment was weak (E-value above 1e-6), the CDR3 was missing, or the read contained stop codons, out-of-frame junctions, or ambiguous translated residues. A V3J clonotype was defined by an identical inferred V gene, J gene, and CDR3 amino acid sequence. Percentage overlap between repertoires was calculated by dividing the number of shared unique clonotypes by the size of the smaller repertoire. Three approaches were used to assess repertoire richness: RTK rarefaction, the Chao1 estimator, and Recon v2.1 estimates of unobserved clonotypes. OLGA was used to compute generation probabilities for all TCRbeta clonotypes that the gDNA method yielded from a handful of donors. TCRdb limited this immuneACCESS table to in-frame rearrangements with V and J called. A share of clones is missing; checked studies link under half to unresolved V genes, and the rest is unexplained. That table gives V, J and clone size, and the DNA gave D and trimming. Counted in this sample were millions of clones; around 90% of them appeared once. Around 0.15% of the sample comes from the top ten.

The chain links TRBV30 with TRBJ1-5; no D gene call is confident. The sample was naive CD4+ T cells sorted from blood. The sample's cell subset or site label is to be understood as: CD45RA+ positively selected. This clonotype originated in a man in his late teens or twenties in good health. The CDR3 is CAWSEALPSNQPQHF. The DNA sequence reads TGTGCCTGGAGTGAAGCGCTGCCTAGCAATCAGCCCCAGCATTTT.